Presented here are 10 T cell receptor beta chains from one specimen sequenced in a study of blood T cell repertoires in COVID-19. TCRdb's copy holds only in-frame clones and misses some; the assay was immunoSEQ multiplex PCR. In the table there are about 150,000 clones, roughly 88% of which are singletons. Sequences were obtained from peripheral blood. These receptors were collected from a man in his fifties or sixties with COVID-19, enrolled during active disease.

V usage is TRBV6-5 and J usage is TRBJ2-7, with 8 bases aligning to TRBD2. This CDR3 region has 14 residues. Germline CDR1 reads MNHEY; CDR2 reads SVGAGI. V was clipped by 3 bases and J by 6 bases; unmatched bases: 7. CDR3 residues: CASSYLAGGSEQYF. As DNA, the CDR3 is TGTGCCAGCAGTTATCTGGCGGGAGGCTCCGAGCAGTACTTC.

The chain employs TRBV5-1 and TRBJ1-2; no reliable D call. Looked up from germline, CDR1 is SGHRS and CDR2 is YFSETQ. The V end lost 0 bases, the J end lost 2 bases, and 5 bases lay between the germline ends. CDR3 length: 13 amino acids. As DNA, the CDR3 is TGCGCCAGCAGCTTGGGACACAACTATGGCTACACCTTC. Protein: CASSLGHNYGYTF.

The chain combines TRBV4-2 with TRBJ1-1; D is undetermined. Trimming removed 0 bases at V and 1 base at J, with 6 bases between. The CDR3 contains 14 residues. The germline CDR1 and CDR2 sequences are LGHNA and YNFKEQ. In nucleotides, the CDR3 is TGTGCCAGCAGCCAAGATCAGGCGAACACTGAAGCTTTCTTT. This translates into CASSQDQANTEAFF.

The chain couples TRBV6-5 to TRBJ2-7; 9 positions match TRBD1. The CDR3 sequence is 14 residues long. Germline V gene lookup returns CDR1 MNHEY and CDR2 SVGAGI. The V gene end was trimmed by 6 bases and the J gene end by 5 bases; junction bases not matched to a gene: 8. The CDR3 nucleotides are TGTGCCAGCAGGAACACCGGGACAGGGAACGAGCAGTACTTC. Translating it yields CASRNTGTGNEQYF.

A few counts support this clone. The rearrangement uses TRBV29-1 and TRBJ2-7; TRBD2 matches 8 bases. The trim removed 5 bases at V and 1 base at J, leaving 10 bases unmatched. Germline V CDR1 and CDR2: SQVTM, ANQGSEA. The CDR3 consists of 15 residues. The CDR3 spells CSVLKLAETSYEQYF. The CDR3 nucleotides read TGCAGCGTTCTCAAACTAGCGGAGACATCCTACGAGCAGTACTTC.

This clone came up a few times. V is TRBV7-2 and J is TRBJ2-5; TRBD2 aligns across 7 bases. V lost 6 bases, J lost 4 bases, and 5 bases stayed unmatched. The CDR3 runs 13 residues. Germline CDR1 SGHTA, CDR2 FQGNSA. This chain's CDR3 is CASSRTGGETQYF. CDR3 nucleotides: TGTGCCAGCAGTAGGACGGGGGGAGAGACCCAGTACTTC.

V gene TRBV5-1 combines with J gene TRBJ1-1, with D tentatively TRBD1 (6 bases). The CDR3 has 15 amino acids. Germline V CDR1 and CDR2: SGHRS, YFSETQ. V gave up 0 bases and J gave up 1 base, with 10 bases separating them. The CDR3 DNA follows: TGCGCCAGCAGCTTGGTGGTAGGGGGGAACACTGAAGCTTTCTTT. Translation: CASSLVVGGNTEAFF.

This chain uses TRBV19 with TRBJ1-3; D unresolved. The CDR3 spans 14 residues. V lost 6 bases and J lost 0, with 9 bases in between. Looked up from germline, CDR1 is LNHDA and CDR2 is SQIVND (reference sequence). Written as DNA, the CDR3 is TGTGCCAGTAGCGAACTTAGCTCTGGAAACACCATATATTTT. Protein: CASSELSSGNTIYF.

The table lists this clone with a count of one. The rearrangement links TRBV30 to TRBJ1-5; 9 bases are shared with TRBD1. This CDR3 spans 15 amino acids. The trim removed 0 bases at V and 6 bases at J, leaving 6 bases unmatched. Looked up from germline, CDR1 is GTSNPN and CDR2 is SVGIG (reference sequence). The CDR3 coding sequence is TGTGCCTGGAGTGTACGAGGGACAGGGATTCAGCCCCAGCATTTT. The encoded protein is CAWSVRGTGIQPQHF.

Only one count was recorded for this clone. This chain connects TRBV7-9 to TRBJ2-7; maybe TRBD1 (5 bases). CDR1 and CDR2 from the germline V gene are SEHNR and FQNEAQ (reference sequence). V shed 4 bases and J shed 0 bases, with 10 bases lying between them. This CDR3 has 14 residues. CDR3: CASSSGLNSYEQYF. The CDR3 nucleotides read TGTGCCAGCAGCTCAGGGCTAAACTCCTACGAGCAGTACTTC.